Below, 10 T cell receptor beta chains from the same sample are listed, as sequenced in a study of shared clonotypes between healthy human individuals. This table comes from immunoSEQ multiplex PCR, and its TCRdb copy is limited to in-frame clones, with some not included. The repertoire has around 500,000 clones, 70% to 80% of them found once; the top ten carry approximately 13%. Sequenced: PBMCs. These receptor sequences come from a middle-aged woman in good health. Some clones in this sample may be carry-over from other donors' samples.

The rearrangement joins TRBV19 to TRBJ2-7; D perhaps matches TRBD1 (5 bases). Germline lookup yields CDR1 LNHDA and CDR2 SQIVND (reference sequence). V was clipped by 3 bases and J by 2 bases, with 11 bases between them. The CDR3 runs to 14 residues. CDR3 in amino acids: CASSIRVFPYEQYF. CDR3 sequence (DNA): TGTGCCAGTAGTATCAGGGTATTCCCCTACGAGCAGTACTTC.

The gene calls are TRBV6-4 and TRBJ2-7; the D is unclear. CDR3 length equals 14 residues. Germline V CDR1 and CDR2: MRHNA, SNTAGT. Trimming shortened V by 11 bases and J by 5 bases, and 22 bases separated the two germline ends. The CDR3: CAGTSSAGVHEQYF. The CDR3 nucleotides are TGTGCCGGCACATCGTCGGCAGGAGTCCACGAGCAGTACTTC.

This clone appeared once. CDR3 nucleotides: TGTGCCAGTAGTATAAGACACACGAACACCGGGGAGCTGTTTTTT. Translation gives CASSIRHTNTGELFF. V is TRBV19 and J is TRBJ2-2, with D hard to call. The germline gives CDR1 LNHDA, CDR2 SQIVND (reference sequence). V was trimmed by 2 bases and J by 0 bases, leaving 7 bases between them. This CDR3 is 15 amino acids long.

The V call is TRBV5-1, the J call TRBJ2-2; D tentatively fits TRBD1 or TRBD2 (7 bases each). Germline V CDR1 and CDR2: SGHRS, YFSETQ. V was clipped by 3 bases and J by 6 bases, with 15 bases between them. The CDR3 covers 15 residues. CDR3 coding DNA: TGCGCCAGCAGCTCCCGGGGAGGGGGCTCCGGGGAGCTGTTTTTT. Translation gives CASSSRGGGSGELFF. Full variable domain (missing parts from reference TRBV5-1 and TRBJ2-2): KAGVTQTPRYLIKTRGQQVTLSCSPISGHRSVSWYQQTPGQGLQFLFEYFSETQRNKGNFPGRFSGRQFSNSRSEMNVSTLELGDSALYLCASSSRGGGSGELFFGEGSRLTVL.

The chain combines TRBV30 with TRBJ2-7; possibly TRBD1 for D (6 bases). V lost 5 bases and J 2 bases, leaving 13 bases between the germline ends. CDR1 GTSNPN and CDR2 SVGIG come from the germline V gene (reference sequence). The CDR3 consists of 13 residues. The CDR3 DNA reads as TGTGCCTGGCAAAGGACAGCGACCTACGAGCAGTACTTC. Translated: CAWQRTATYEQYF.

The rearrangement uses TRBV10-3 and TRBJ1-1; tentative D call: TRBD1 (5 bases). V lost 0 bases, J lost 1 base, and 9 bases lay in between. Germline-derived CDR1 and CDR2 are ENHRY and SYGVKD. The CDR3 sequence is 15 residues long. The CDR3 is CAISESGGGNTEAFF. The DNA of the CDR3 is TGTGCCATCAGTGAGTCGGGGGGAGGGAACACTGAAGCTTTCTTT.

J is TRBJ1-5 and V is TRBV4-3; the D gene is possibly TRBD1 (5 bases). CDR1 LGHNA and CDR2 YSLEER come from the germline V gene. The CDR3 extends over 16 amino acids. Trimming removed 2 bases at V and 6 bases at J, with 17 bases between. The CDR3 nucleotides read TGCGCCAGCAGCCAATCTTTCAGGGCAGGACGTCAGCCCCAGCATTTT. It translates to CASSQSFRAGRQPQHF.

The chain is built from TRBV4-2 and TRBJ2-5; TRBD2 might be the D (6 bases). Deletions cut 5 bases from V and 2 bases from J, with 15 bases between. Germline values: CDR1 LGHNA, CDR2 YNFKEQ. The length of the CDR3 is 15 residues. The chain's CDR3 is CASSSTLAQQETQYF. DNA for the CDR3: TGTGCCAGCAGCTCAACACTAGCCCAGCAAGAGACCCAGTACTTC.

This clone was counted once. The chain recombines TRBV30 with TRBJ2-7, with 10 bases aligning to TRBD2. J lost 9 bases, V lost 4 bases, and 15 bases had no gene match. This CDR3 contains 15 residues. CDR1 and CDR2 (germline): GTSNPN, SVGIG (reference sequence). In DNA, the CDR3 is TGTGCCTGGACCCCCTCTCGAGCGGGAGGGCCGTTGCAGTACTTC. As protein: CAWTPSRAGGPLQYF.

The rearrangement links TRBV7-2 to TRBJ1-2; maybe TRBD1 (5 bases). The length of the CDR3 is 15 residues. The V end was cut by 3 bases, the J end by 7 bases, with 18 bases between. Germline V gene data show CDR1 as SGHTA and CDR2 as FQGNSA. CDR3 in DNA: TGTGCCAGCAGCTTCGCTTTCAGGGACCAAAGTGGCTACACCTTC. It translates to CASSFAFRDQSGYTF.